Sequencing of this T cell receptor beta chain was carried out in a study of beta chain features in type 1 diabetes. Study conclusions and caveats: The VDJ junctions of type 1 diabetes patients carried fewer insertions and more deletions. Patients and controls would be equally affected if PCR favored shorter templates. Patients' naive, central memory and Treg TCRB repertoires seemed closer to one another than those of healthy donors. All four CD4+ subsets of Type 1 diabetes patients contained TCRB CDR3s that were moderately but significantly shorter.

From germline, CDR1 is SGHDN and CDR2 FVKESK. V lost 4 bases and J lost 2; bases outside the gene matches: 5. The CDR3 loop spans 14 amino acids. Isolated RNA was reverse transcribed in full, so expressed TCRB transcripts were sequenced. TCRdb's copy holds only in-frame clones and misses some; the assay was immunoSEQ multiplex PCR. The top ten clones hold about 0.45% of a sample with about 19,000 clones, around 50% of them seen once. Concerning this clone: Its antigen is not known.

This receptor was identified in a man younger than 35 in good health. Sequenced input: stem cell memory CD4+ T cells from blood. This sequence joins TRBV14 and TRBJ2-7; 7 nucleotides match TRBD1. The CDR3 DNA is TGTGCCAGCAGCCGCGACAGGGCCACCTACGAGCAGTACTTC. Its translation is CASSRDRATYEQYF.